Listed below are T cell receptor beta chains from one sample, sequenced in a study of tumor-infiltrating lymphocytes in localized non-small cell lung cancer. The protocol was immunoSEQ multiplex PCR, while the TCRdb copy is restricted to in-frame clones and leaves out a portion. Among 2,500 to 3,000 clones, 52% were seen once, and the ten largest hold about 10%. Sequenced sample: uninvolved lung tissue not adjacent to the tumor. The origin of the receptors is a human donor with non-small cell lung cancer. Each CDR3 is given with its conserved first and last residue. Each record gives: D gene, J gene, clone size, V gene, CDR3 DNA, CDR3 protein. A D gene is named only where the DNA matches it firmly. Some rows mark clone size as missing; the rest say once, few, many or name a class of expanded clone.

D: NA; J: TRBJ2-2; size: NA; V: TRBV5-1; DNA: TGCGCCAGCAGCCCCCTCCCCCCCGGGGAGCTGTTTTTT; CDR3: CASSPLPPGELFF
D: NA; J: TRBJ1-4; size: NA; V: TRBV4-1; DNA: TGCGCCAGCAGCCAAGACAGGGGCCGGGCGTCTAATGAAAAACTGTTTTTT; CDR3: CASSQDRGRASNEKLFF
D: TRBD1; J: TRBJ2-7; size: NA; V: TRBV28; DNA: TGTGCCAGCAAGACCCCGGGACAGGGGTTTTCCTACGAGCAGTACTTC; CDR3: CASKTPGQGFSYEQYF
D: NA; J: TRBJ1-5; size: NA; V: TRBV20-1; DNA: TGCAGTGCTAGAAGTGGTCAGCCCCAGCATTTT; CDR3: CSARSGQPQHF
D: NA; J: TRBJ2-5; size: few; V: TRBV9; DNA: TGTGCCAGCAGCGTAGGACCGTCTCGGGAGACCCAGTACTTC; CDR3: CASSVGPSRETQYF
D: NA; J: TRBJ1-1; size: few; V: TRBV13; DNA: TGTGCCAGCAGCTTAGAAGGCAGGGGTTTCGTGGGCACTGAAGCTTTCTTT; CDR3: CASSLEGRGFVGTEAFF
D: TRBD2; J: TRBJ2-3; size: NA; V: TRBV9; DNA: TGTGCCAGCAGCCAGGGACTAGCGGGGGCGGGGGATACGCAGTATTTT; CDR3: CASSQGLAGAGDTQYF
D: NA; J: TRBJ2-5; size: NA; V: TRBV5-1; DNA: TGCGCCAGCAGCTTCGAGGAGACCCAGTACTTC; CDR3: CASSFEETQYF
D: NA; J: TRBJ2-6; size: NA; V: TRBV2; DNA: TGTGCCAGCAGTGGCGACAAGTCGGGCCAACGTCCTGACTTC; CDR3: CASSGDKSGQRPDF
D: NA; J: TRBJ2-7; size: few; V: TRBV7-2; DNA: TGTGCCAGCACCCAATCGGGATTTTACGAGCAGTACTTC; CDR3: CASTQSGFYEQYF
D: NA; J: TRBJ1-1; size: few; V: TRBV10-1; DNA: TGCGCCAGCAGTGAGTCCACCGGGAGACTGGGCACTGAAGCTTTCTTT; CDR3: CASSESTGRLGTEAFF
D: TRBD2; J: TRBJ2-4; size: NA; V: TRBV9; DNA: TGTGCCAGCAGCGTAGGTGGGGGGGTTGGCATTCAGTACTTC; CDR3: CASSVGGGVGIQYF
D: NA; J: TRBJ2-5; size: NA; V: TRBV16; DNA: TGTGCCAGCAGCCACGACAGTCAAGAGACCCAGTACTTC; CDR3: CASSHDSQETQYF